The next 28 T cell receptor beta chains were all read from a single sample in a study of control samples from healthy donors and cancer patients. The method was immunoSEQ multiplex PCR; TCRdb's version includes in-frame clones alone and lacks a portion of them. This sample has 50,000 to 70,000 clones, with roughly 86% found just once. The sample comprised blood. These receptors were obtained from a man aged 50-60 years in good health.

The count of this clone is one. The chain has TRBV9 and TRBJ1-1; 7 nucleotides agree with TRBD1. V shed 5 bases, J shed 4 bases, and the junction held 2 bases outside the gene matches. From germline, CDR1 is SGDLS and CDR2 YYNGEE. This CDR3 region has 12 residues. The chain's CDR3 is CASSNRGTEAFF. Written as DNA, the CDR3 is TGTGCCAGCAGTAACAGGGGCACTGAAGCTTTCTTT.

This clone was detected a few times. The V and J genes are TRBV24-1 and TRBJ2-3; TRBD2 agrees at 13 bases. CDR1 and CDR2 (germline): KGHDR, SFDVKD. The CDR3 sequence is 16 residues long. Unmatched junction bases numbered 4, after V lost 2 bases and J lost 6 bases. In DNA, the CDR3 is TGTGCCACCAGTGATTCTTGGACTAGCGGGAGCGATACGCAGTATTTT. Translating it yields CATSDSWTSGSDTQYF.

This clone was seen only once. CDR3 DNA: TGTGCCACCAAGACTAGCGGGTCGTACGAGCAGTACTTC. This gives the protein CATKTSGSYEQYF. The chain carries TRBV10-3 and TRBJ2-7, with 10 positions matching TRBD2. CDR1 is ENHRY and CDR2 is SYGVKD in the germline V gene. After removal of 10 bases from V and 4 bases from J, the junction contained 7 bases not matched to a gene. This CDR3 has 13 amino acids.

The chain links TRBV7-8 to TRBJ1-5, with D possibly TRBD1 on 5 matching bases. Germline assignment: CDR1 SGHVS and CDR2 FQNEAQ. The CDR3 contains 15 residues. Trimming took 8 bases from V and 0 from J, leaving 14 bases between them. The CDR3 loop reads CASLRGVYSNQPQHF. In nucleotides, the CDR3 is TGTGCCAGCTTGAGAGGGGTCTATAGCAATCAGCCCCAGCATTTT.

The count of this clone is one. The J gene is TRBJ2-1, the V gene TRBV15; 12 bases map to TRBD2. After removal of 8 bases from V and 2 bases from J, the junction contained 10 bases not matched to a gene. The CDR3 runs 17 residues. Germline V gene lookup returns CDR1 LNHNV and CDR2 YYDKDF (reference sequence). CDR3 sequence (DNA): TGTGCCACCGGACAGGGTCTAGCGGGAGGGCCCTACAATGAGCAGTTCTTC. This gives the protein CATGQGLAGGPYNEQFF.

The CDR3 loop reads CASNHRRGSYEQYF. In nucleotides, the CDR3 is TGTGCCAGCAACCATCGACGAGGTTCCTACGAGCAGTACTTC. The V gene is TRBV28, the J gene TRBJ2-7, with D hard to call. The germline V gene encodes CDR1 MDHEN and CDR2 SYDVKM. The germline V and J ends were trimmed by 7 bases and 1 base, with 14 bases remaining between them. This CDR3 has 14 amino acids.

The J gene is TRBJ2-3, the V gene TRBV10-2; 8 nucleotides line up with TRBD1. This CDR3 is built from 14 residues. J gave up 0 bases and V 5 bases, and 1 base lay outside the gene matches. Germline CDR1 and CDR2: WSHSY and SAAADI. Here the CDR3 DNA reads TGCGCCAGCAGTCAGGGGGCTAGCACAGATACGCAGTATTTT. It translates to CASSQGASTDTQYF.

The chain carries TRBV11-2 and TRBJ2-2; 10 bases fit TRBD2. V gave up 2 bases and J gave up 5 bases; unmatched junction bases: 2. This CDR3 is built from 15 residues. Germline CDR1 is SGHAT and CDR2 is FQNNGV. In DNA form, the CDR3 reads TGTGCCAGCAGCTTACTAGCGGGAGTTACCGGGGAGCTGTTTTTT. This sequence encodes CASSLLAGVTGELFF. Supplemented by reference TRBV11-2 and TRBJ2-2, the full variable domain reads EAGVAQSPRYKIIEKRQSVAFWCNPISGHATLYWYQQILGQGPKLLIQFQNNGVVDDSQLPKDRFSAERLKGVDSTLKIQPAKLEDSAVYLCASSLLAGVTGELFFGEGSRLTVL.

The rearrangement uses TRBV6-5 and TRBJ1-6; D is uncertain. CDR1 MNHEY and CDR2 SVGAGI come from the germline V gene. This CDR3 is 14 amino acids long. V lost 8 bases to trimming and J lost 0 bases, with 8 bases between them. The CDR3 DNA reads as TGTGCCAGCCATCAAGGCTCCTATAATTCACCCCTCCACTTT. Amino acids: CASHQGSYNSPLHF.

This chain links TRBV7-2 with TRBJ2-3, with 8 bases fitting TRBD1. Losses at the gene ends were 2 bases for V and 4 bases for J; bases not matched to a gene: 5. The CDR3 contains 15 residues. Germline V gene data show CDR1 as SGHTA and CDR2 as FQGNSA. CDR3 bases: TGTGCCAGCAGCTTATGGGCAGGGGGCGCAGATACGCAGTATTTT. It is translated as CASSLWAGGADTQYF.

The chain employs TRBV19 and TRBJ1-1; D gene uncertain. CDR3 length equals 14 residues. Trimming cost V 3 bases and J 0 bases, with 8 bases left between them. Looked up from germline, CDR1 is LNHDA and CDR2 is SQIVND (reference sequence). The CDR3 nucleotides are TGTGCCAGTAGTATCGGACTGATGAACACTGAAGCTTTCTTT. Its protein is CASSIGLMNTEAFF.

This chain uses TRBV5-1 with TRBJ1-5; the D is unclear. The CDR3 covers 11 residues. The ends were cut back, 0 bases at V and 7 bases at J, with 2 bases in the middle. The germline gives CDR1 SGHRS, CDR2 YFSETQ. In nucleotides, the CDR3 is TGCGCCAGCAGCTTGGTGCAGCCCCAGCATTTT. Protein product: CASSLVQPQHF.

The J gene is TRBJ1-4, the V gene TRBV6-6, with 9 bases matching TRBD1. The CDR3 length is 16 residues. V was pared by 2 bases and J by 5 bases, with 6 bases of the junction left unmatched. Germline loops: CDR1 MNHNY, CDR2 SVGAGI (reference sequence). The CDR3 DNA follows: TGTGCCAGCAGTTACCCGCCGGGACAGGGAAATGAAAAACTGTTTTTT. Translation gives CASSYPPGQGNEKLFF.

This chain connects TRBV5-4 to TRBJ2-7, with 8 bases that match TRBD2. The CDR3 length is 16 residues. Germline assignment: CDR1 SGHNT and CDR2 YYREEE (reference sequence). Germline trimming cut 0 bases from V and 5 bases from J; bases unmatched to any gene: 10. Here the CDR3 reads CASSLGVGLEFDEQYF. CDR3 in DNA: TGTGCCAGCAGCTTGGGAGTGGGACTAGAATTCGACGAGCAGTACTTC. The full variable domain, in which reference TRBV5-4 and TRBJ2-7 provide the parts outside the CDR3, is ETGVTQSPTHLIKTRGQQVTLRCSSQSGHNTVSWYQQALGQGPQFIFQYYREEENGRGNFPPRFSGLQFPNYSSELNVNALELDDSALYLCASSLGVGLEFDEQYFGPGTRLTVT.

The chain combines TRBV5-6 with TRBJ1-5; 7 nucleotides agree with TRBD1. V shed 3 bases and J 9 bases; nucleotides not matched to a gene: 3. CDR3 length equals 12 residues. Germline CDR1 is SGHDT and CDR2 is YYEEEE. The CDR3 region has the DNA TGTGCCAGCAGCTGGGCAGGGGGGCCCCAGCATTTT. Translating gives CASSWAGGPQHF. Supplemented by reference TRBV5-6 and TRBJ1-5, the full variable domain reads DAGVTQSPTHLIKTRGQQVTLRCSPKSGHDTVSWYQQALGQGPQFIFQYYEEEERQRGNFPDRFSGHQFPNYSSELNVNALLLGDSALYLCASSWAGGPQHFGDGTRLSIL.

The chain carries TRBV4-1 and TRBJ2-5, with 9 bases aligning to TRBD2. J lost 5 bases, V lost 0 bases, and 7 bases had no gene match. This CDR3 region has 16 residues. Germline loops: CDR1 MGHRA, CDR2 YSYEKL. The CDR3 DNA reads as TGCGCCAGCAGCCAAGATAGGGCTAGCGGGGTCGAGACCCAGTACTTC. Protein sequence: CASSQDRASGVETQYF.

The chain is built from TRBV5-1 and TRBJ2-1; TRBD2 aligns across 16 bases. CDR3 length: 17 amino acids. Germline V lookup: CDR1 SGHRS, CDR2 YFSETQ. V lost 3 bases to trimming and J lost 7 bases; unmatched junction nucleotides: 7. The CDR3 bases are TGCGCCAGCAGCTCGGGACTAGCGGGAGGGCTATTAAATGAGCAGTTCTTC. It codes for CASSSGLAGGLLNEQFF.

CDR3 region: CATSRDMGVMNTGELFF. The CDR3 region has the DNA TGTGCCACCAGCAGAGATATGGGGGTGATGAACACCGGGGAGCTGTTTTTT. This chain joins TRBV15 and TRBJ2-2, with D perhaps matching TRBD1 or TRBD2 (5 bases each). V lost 0 bases and J lost 1, with 12 bases in between. CDR3 length: 17 residues. The germline gives CDR1 LNHNV, CDR2 YYDKDF (reference sequence).

The V and J genes are TRBV19 and TRBJ2-4; D possibly corresponds to TRBD1 (6 bases). Per germline, CDR1 LNHDA and CDR2 SQIVND (reference sequence). CDR3 size: 14 residues. V lost 6 bases and J lost 0, with 9 bases in between. CDR3 amino acids: CASRGAVAKNIQYF. The CDR3 DNA reads as TGTGCCAGTAGGGGGGCGGTAGCCAAAAACATTCAGTACTTC.

V and J are TRBV6-2 or TRBV6-3 and TRBJ2-1; tentative D call: TRBD1 (5 bases). This CDR3 is built from 14 residues. Trimming took off 5 bases at V and 4 bases at J, with 12 bases between the two ends. Germline V gives CDR1 MNHEY, CDR2 SVGEGT. The CDR3 loop reads CASSKTVSYNEQFF. The DNA for the CDR3 is TGTGCCAGCAGTAAGACAGTCTCATACAATGAGCAGTTCTTC.

The chain joins TRBV5-1 to TRBJ1-1; D remains ambiguous. Germline lookup yields CDR1 SGHRS and CDR2 YFSETQ. V lost 0 bases to trimming and J lost 1 base, with 7 bases between them. The CDR3 loop spans 14 amino acids. The CDR3 DNA is TGCGCCAGCAGCTTGGCGGAGACGAACACTGAAGCTTTCTTT. Encoded protein: CASSLAETNTEAFF.

The rearrangement uses TRBV19 and TRBJ1-4; a weak D match, TRBD1 (6 bases). Trimming removed 9 bases from V and 7 bases from J, with 21 bases in between. The germline V gene encodes CDR1 LNHDA and CDR2 SQIVND (reference sequence). This CDR3 is built from 15 residues. Here the CDR3 DNA reads TGTGCCAGCTCCCTCGTCGGGGGCGTTGGTGAAAAACTGTTTTTT. It codes for CASSLVGGVGEKLFF.

This chain connects TRBV6-5 to TRBJ2-7; tentative D call: TRBD1 (6 bases). The CDR3 consists of 13 residues. The germline CDR1 and CDR2 sequences are MNHEY and SVGAGI. Deletions cut 8 bases from V and 2 bases from J, with 13 bases between. The CDR3, as DNA: TGTGCCAGCGCTAGACAGGTTGCCTACGAGCAGTACTTC. Translating gives CASARQVAYEQYF.

The rearrangement links TRBV9 to TRBJ2-1; 8 bases agree with TRBD2. The CDR3 is 17 amino acids. CDR1 is SGDLS, CDR2 YYNGEE, per germline. With 0 bases clipped from V and 0 bases from J, the junction kept 5 bases outside the gene matches. CDR3 DNA sequence: TGTGCCAGCAGCGTAGGAGTAGCGGGAAGCTCCTACAATGAGCAGTTCTTC. Residues: CASSVGVAGSSYNEQFF.

This sequence joins TRBV27 and TRBJ2-1; 14 bases are shared with TRBD2. The CDR3 runs 17 residues. Per the germline V gene, CDR1 is MNHEY and CDR2 is SMNVEV (reference sequence). After removal of 5 bases from V and 9 bases from J, the junction contained 12 bases not matched to a gene. The CDR3 DNA is TGTGCCAGCAGTACTCGCAGACTAGCGGGAGGGCTGGGTGAGCAGTTCTTC. Protein: CASSTRRLAGGLGEQFF.

The gene calls are TRBV27 and TRBJ2-5; D unclear. Germline CDR1 and CDR2: MNHEY and SMNVEV (reference sequence). The CDR3 has 13 residues. The V end lost 3 bases, the J end lost 8 bases, and 13 bases lay between the germline ends. This chain's CDR3 is CASSFLGSPTQYF. CDR3 sequence (DNA): TGTGCCAGCAGTTTCCTCGGCAGTCCAACCCAGTACTTC.

This chain connects TRBV5-1 to TRBJ2-1; TRBD2 aligns across 7 bases. Germline V gene lookup returns CDR1 SGHRS and CDR2 YFSETQ. The CDR3 runs 15 residues. The V gene end was trimmed by 5 bases and the J gene end by 5 bases; junction bases not matched to a gene: 10. The CDR3 protein is CASRSSGKRNNEQFF. CDR3 sequence (DNA): TGCGCCAGCAGATCCAGCGGGAAACGAAACAATGAGCAGTTCTTC. The full variable domain, completed using reference TRBV5-1 and TRBJ2-1, is KAGVTQTPRYLIKTRGQQVTLSCSPISGHRSVSWYQQTPGQGLQFLFEYFSETQRNKGNFPGRFSGRQFSNSRSEMNVSTLELGDSALYLCASRSSGKRNNEQFFGPGTRLTVL.

This rearrangement joins TRBV6-6 to TRBJ1-1; unclear D gene. V was pared by 4 bases and J by 1 base, with 13 bases between. Germline loops: CDR1 MNHNY, CDR2 SVGAGI (reference sequence). The CDR3 has 15 residues. This chain's CDR3 is CASSSPQTENTEAFF. DNA for the CDR3: TGTGCCAGCAGTTCCCCACAGACGGAGAACACTGAAGCTTTCTTT.